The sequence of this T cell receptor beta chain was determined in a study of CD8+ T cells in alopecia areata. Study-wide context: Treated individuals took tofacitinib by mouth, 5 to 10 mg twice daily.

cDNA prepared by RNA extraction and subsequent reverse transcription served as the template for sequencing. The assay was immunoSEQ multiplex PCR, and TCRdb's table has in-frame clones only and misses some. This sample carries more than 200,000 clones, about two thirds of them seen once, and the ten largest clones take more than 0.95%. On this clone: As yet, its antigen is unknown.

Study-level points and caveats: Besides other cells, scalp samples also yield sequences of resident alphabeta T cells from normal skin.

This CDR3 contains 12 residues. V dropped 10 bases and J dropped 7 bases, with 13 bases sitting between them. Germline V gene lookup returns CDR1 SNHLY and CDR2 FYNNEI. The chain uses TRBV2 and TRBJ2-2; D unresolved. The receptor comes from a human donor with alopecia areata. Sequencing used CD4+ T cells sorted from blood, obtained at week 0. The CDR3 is CATRGYGGELFF. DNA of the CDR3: TGTGCCACCCGAGGATACGGCGGGGAGCTGTTTTTT.